These 21 T cell receptor beta chains were sequenced from one sample in a study of cytomegalovirus exposure and HLA in healthy donors (dated by TCRdb to between 2016 and 2019). The library was generated by the immunoSEQ multiplex PCR assay. For the multiplex PCR, a mixture combining 60 forward primers for TCR Vbeta segments and 13 reverse primers for TCR Jbeta segments was used. In its TCRdb copy, this immuneACCESS table keeps in-frame sequences only and misses some clones. Where compared with another copy, unresolved V genes explain less than half of these, and the others have no known cause. Present in this sample are about 160,000 clones, approximately 80% of which were seen just once. The ten largest clones represent 2% to 3% of the sample. The sample comprised PBMCs. The receptor set was obtained from a middle-aged woman in good health and CMV-seropositive.

The chain's CDR3 is CASSLAQGTGELFF. In DNA form, the CDR3 reads TGTGCCAGCAGCTTGGCACAGGGTACCGGGGAGCTGTTTTTT. V and J are TRBV5-4 and TRBJ2-2; D possibly corresponds to TRBD1 (6 bases). The germline V and J ends were trimmed by 0 bases and 5 bases, with 8 bases remaining between them. This CDR3 contains 14 residues. Germline loops: CDR1 SGHNT, CDR2 YYREEE (reference sequence).

This clone was counted a single time. J is TRBJ2-5 and V is TRBV19, with D unresolved. Per the germline V gene, CDR1 is LNHDA and CDR2 is SQIVND (reference sequence). V lost 1 base and J lost 7, with 10 bases in between. This CDR3 has 13 residues. CDR3 sequence (DNA): TGTGCCAGTAGTATAGGCCTAATTGGGACCCAGTACTTC. Protein: CASSIGLIGTQYF.

J is TRBJ1-5 and V is TRBV2, with a weak D call TRBD1 (5 bases). This CDR3 is 15 amino acids long. Between the trimmed V and J ends, which lost 2 bases and 11 bases, there was a span of 19 bases. CDR1 is SNHLY, CDR2 FYNNEI, per germline. CDR3 sequence reads: CASSEQGYEQSAQHF. CDR3 nucleotides: TGTGCCAGCAGTGAACAGGGTTATGAGCAATCAGCCCAGCATTTT.

The V and J genes are TRBV29-1 and TRBJ1-1; unclear D gene. CDR1 is SQVTM, CDR2 ANQGSEA, per germline. This CDR3 has 10 amino acids. Trimming cost V 7 bases and J 2 bases, with 5 bases left between them. DNA of the CDR3: TGCAGCGCTAGAAACACTGAAGCTTTCTTT. It is translated as CSARNTEAFF.

The chain combines TRBV30 with TRBJ1-1, with D uncertain. V was trimmed by 0 bases and J by 1 base, leaving 6 bases between them. The CDR3 consists of 13 residues. Germline-derived CDR1 and CDR2 are GTSNPN and SVGIG (reference sequence). As DNA, the CDR3 is TGTGCCTGGAGTGTGGGGAGGAACACTGAAGCTTTCTTT. Translation gives CAWSVGRNTEAFF.

The count of this clone is one. The chain is built from TRBV5-4 and TRBJ1-4, with D perhaps matching TRBD1 (5 bases). Germline CDR1 SGHNT, CDR2 YYREEE (reference sequence). Trimming pared 4 bases from V and 6 bases from J, leaving 10 bases between. CDR3 length: 13 amino acids. This CDR3 reads CASSHGHDEKLFF. DNA for the CDR3: TGTGCCAGCAGCCATGGACACGATGAAAAACTGTTTTTT.

The CDR3 DNA is TGTGCCAGCAGCGACCCGACAGGGCGGAATAATTCACCCCTCCACTTT. Translation gives CASSDPTGRNNSPLHF. This chain connects TRBV9 to TRBJ1-6; 7 bases fit TRBD1. From germline, CDR1 is SGDLS and CDR2 YYNGEE. Trimming cost V 3 bases and J 5 bases; bases outside gene matches: 8. CDR3 size: 16 residues.

The chain has TRBV28 and TRBJ2-5; 7 bases match TRBD2. The germline CDR1 and CDR2 sequences are MDHEN and SYDVKM. This CDR3 region has 14 residues. J was trimmed by 1 base and V by 7 bases; bases with no gene match: 6. This chain's CDR3 is CASTRDYPQETQYF. In DNA, the CDR3 is TGTGCCAGCACCCGGGACTACCCCCAAGAGACCCAGTACTTC.

The J gene is TRBJ1-2, the V gene TRBV21-1. TRBV21-1 is an annotated pseudogene. This CDR3 spans 15 amino acids. CDR3 DNA: TGTGCCAGCAACGTGGACTGGGAAGCTAACTATGGCTACACCTTC. Its protein product is CASNVDWEANYGYTF.

This sequence joins TRBV10-3 and TRBJ1-2, with 7 bases that match TRBD1. CDR3 length: 15 amino acids. Germline CDR1 is ENHRY and CDR2 is SYGVKD. Unmatched junction bases numbered 10, after V lost 2 bases and J lost 7 bases. In DNA form, the CDR3 reads TGTGCCATCAGTGAGATTTCACAGGGGAGTGGTGGCTACACCTTC. The encoded protein is CAISEISQGSGGYTF.

CDR3 nucleotide sequence: TGCGCCAGCAGCACCGTAGCGGGAGGAGGGGGTGAGACCCAGTACTTC. It is translated as CASSTVAGGGGETQYF. The genes are TRBV5-1 and TRBJ2-5, with 10 bases that match TRBD2. Losses at the gene ends were 4 bases for V and 5 bases for J; bases not matched to a gene: 11. The length of the CDR3 is 16 residues. Per the germline V gene, CDR1 is SGHRS and CDR2 is YFSETQ.

The chain employs TRBV14 and TRBJ2-1, with a tentative D call TRBD2 (5 bases). The germline V and J ends were trimmed by 10 bases and 2 bases, with 18 bases remaining between them. The CDR3 is 15 residues long. Germline-derived CDR1 and CDR2 are SGHDN and FVKESK. The CDR3 sequence: CATRLSGPTYNEQFF. The CDR3 DNA reads as TGTGCCACAAGGTTAAGCGGACCCACCTACAATGAGCAGTTCTTC. Variable domain in full (rest from reference TRBV14 and TRBJ2-1): EAGVTQFPSHSVIEKGQTVTLRCDPISGHDNLYWYRRVMGKEIKFLLHFVKESKQDESGMPNNRFLAERTGGTYSTLKVQPAELEDSGVYFCATRLSGPTYNEQFFGPGTRLTVL.

The table lists this clone with a few counts. The chain is built from TRBV18 and TRBJ2-7; the match to TRBD2 covers 10 bases. With V trimmed by 3 bases and J by 4 bases, 3 bases remained unmatched. Germline lookup yields CDR1 KGHSH and CDR2 LQKENI. The CDR3 contains 14 residues. The chain's CDR3 is CASSPGLAIYEQYF. CDR3 bases: TGTGCCAGCTCACCGGGACTAGCGATTTACGAGCAGTACTTC.

This clone was counted once. This sequence joins TRBV9 and TRBJ1-5; tentatively, D is TRBD1 (6 bases). Germline CDR1 and CDR2: SGDLS and YYNGEE. V was clipped by 7 bases and J by 3 bases, with 8 bases between them. The CDR3 totals 12 residues. The CDR3 loop reads CASGTSNQPQHF. The CDR3 bases are TGTGCCAGCGGGACATCCAATCAGCCCCAGCATTTT.

This sequence joins TRBV6-5 and TRBJ1-1, with 9 bases fitting TRBD1. Trimming cost V 3 bases and J 1 base; bases outside gene matches: 6. CDR3 length equals 16 residues. From germline, CDR1 is MNHEY and CDR2 SVGAGI. The CDR3 loop reads CASSYGWTGANTEAFF. The CDR3 nucleotides are TGTGCCAGCAGTTATGGGTGGACAGGGGCGAACACTGAAGCTTTCTTT.

V gene TRBV7-2 combines with J gene TRBJ1-1, with D perhaps matching TRBD1 (5 bases). Germline lookup yields CDR1 SGHTA and CDR2 FQGNSA. Trimming took 5 bases from V and 1 from J, leaving 17 bases between them. CDR3 length: 16 residues. The CDR3 reads CASSVEIRGWNTEAFF. CDR3 in DNA: TGTGCCAGCAGCGTCGAGATTCGGGGGTGGAACACTGAAGCTTTCTTT.

This chain connects TRBV27 to TRBJ1-1; D perhaps matches TRBD1 (5 bases). V was shortened by 7 bases and J by 5 bases, with 17 bases between the two germline ends. The CDR3 is 14 residues long. The germline gives CDR1 MNHEY, CDR2 SMNVEV (reference sequence). DNA for the CDR3: TGTGCCAGCACCGCCGGACACGCTCCTACTGAAGCTTTCTTT. It encodes CASTAGHAPTEAFF.

The sample holds one count of this clone. The gene calls are TRBV18 and TRBJ1-2, with D unclear. The V end lost 0 bases, the J end lost 5 bases, and 16 bases lay between the germline ends. The CDR3 extends over 16 amino acids. From germline, CDR1 is KGHSH and CDR2 LQKENI. In DNA form, the CDR3 reads TGTGCCAGCTCACCACCTCAGCTGGGCAGAAGGTATGGCTACACCTTC. Its protein product is CASSPPQLGRRYGYTF.

The chain employs TRBV7-2 and TRBJ2-5, with a weak D call TRBD2 (7 bases). Germline CDR1 reads SGHTA; CDR2 reads FQGNSA. The CDR3 has 15 residues. V gave up 0 bases and J gave up 4 bases, with 12 bases separating them. In DNA, the CDR3 is TGTGCCAGCAGCTTAGCGGGGGGGCCGGGAGAGACCCAGTACTTC. Its translation: CASSLAGGPGETQYF. The full variable domain, in which reference TRBV7-2 and TRBJ2-5 provide the parts outside the CDR3, is GAGVSQSPSNKVTEKGKDVELRCDPISGHTALYWYRQSLGQGLEFLIYFQGNSAPDKSGLPSDRFSAERTGGSVSTLTIQRTQQEDSAVYLCASSLAGGPGETQYFGPGTRLLVL.

The chain carries TRBV28 and TRBJ1-2, with D tentatively TRBD1 (5 bases). Trimming removed 6 bases at V and 1 base at J, with 9 bases between. CDR3 length: 13 amino acids. Per the germline V gene, CDR1 is MDHEN and CDR2 is SYDVKM. The CDR3 protein is CASSLDINYGYTF. The CDR3 nucleotides read TGTGCCAGCAGCTTGGACATTAACTATGGCTACACCTTC.

This clone has just a few counts. This chain connects TRBV9 to TRBJ1-2; TRBD1 matches 12 bases. Germline V gives CDR1 SGDLS, CDR2 YYNGEE. J was trimmed by 8 bases and V by 3 bases; bases with no gene match: 11. The CDR3 has 16 residues. CDR3: CASSAGTGGQSRGYTF. The CDR3 coding sequence is TGTGCCAGCAGCGCGGGGACAGGGGGCCAGAGCAGGGGCTACACCTTC.